In its sample, the clone carrying this T cell receptor (beta chain) was seen many times. The antigen is not known. The data belong to a study of regulatory T cells in long-lasting Graves disease. Study-wide findings and caveats: Analysis covered peripheral blood alone, not thyroid tissue. Patients whose Graves' disease persisted exhibited lower TCR diversity than those newly diagnosed.

With iRepertoire HTBI primers and Arm-PCR of CDR3 regions, TCR beta libraries were built. A single record per CDR3 protein comes from TCRdb applying MiXCR to the multiplex PCR reads. The data contain around 460,000 distinct CDR3 sequences, 11% to 15% of them seen just once; the ten biggest clones take up approximately 17%. Time point specified: newly diagnosed GD, antithyroid drugs for less than 3 months. The authors made the TCR library using RNA they extracted from PBMCs. The same data also contributed to another study, on T cells in Graves' hyperthyroidism and ophthalmopathy. That publication notes: Investigators excluded patients with uncontrolled infection, other autoimmune disease, pregnancy or lactation. Most thyroid clonotypes that were expanded above 0.001 also turned up in blood.

The source of this sequence is a woman aged 50 to 60 with Graves disease. The starting material was peripheral blood mononuclear cells (PBMCs), obtained at new diagnosis, from a patient treated with antithyroid drugs.

The DNA of the CDR3 is TGTGCCAGCAGTTTGACAGAGAACACTGAAGCTTTCTTT. Protein sequence: CASSLTENTEAFF. The V gene is TRBV28, the J gene TRBJ1-1, with D maybe TRBD1 (5 bases). CDR1 MDHEN and CDR2 SYDVKM come from the germline V gene. The V and J ends lost 3 bases and 1 base respectively, with 6 bases between them. CDR3 size: 13 residues.